The rows below give T cell receptor beta chains drawn from one sample of a study of T cells after yellow fever vaccination. TCRdb analysed the 5' RACE reads with MiXCR anew, one entry per CDR3 protein. The table lists a few hundred thousand distinct CDR3 sequences, 11% of them singletons. The specimen comprised PBMCs, sampled on the day of the first yellow fever vaccination. These receptors originate from a man aged 18 to 30 who received the YFV17D yellow fever vaccine. The CDR3 runs from the conserved cysteine through the conserved F or W. D genes are given only for firm matches. The listing skips clone size in some rows; elsewhere it reads once, few, many or a size class.

.	TRBV5-1	TRBJ1-2	.	TGCGCCAGCAGCTTGGAGTCTAACTATGGCTACACCTTC	CASSLESNYGYTF
.	TRBV9	TRBJ2-5	many	TGTGCCAGCAGCGCCACAGGGACCAGGGAAGAGACCCAGTACTTC	CASSATGTREETQYF
.	TRBV4-1	TRBJ1-2	.	TGCGCCAGCAGCCAACCCACAGGGTATGGCTACACCTTC	CASSQPTGYGYTF
.	TRBV29-1	TRBJ2-1	.	TGCAGCGTTGAACAAAATACAGACTACAATGAGCAGTTCTTC	CSVEQNTDYNEQFF
.	TRBV6-2/TRBV6-3	TRBJ2-1	few	TGTGCCAGCAGTTGGGACAACTACAATGAGCAGTTCTTC	CASSWDNYNEQFF
.	TRBV2	TRBJ1-4	.	TGTGCCAGCAGTGAGCGGAGGGGCCCGGGAAAACTGTTTTTT	CASSERRGPGKLFF
.	TRBV12-3/TRBV12-4	TRBJ1-1	few	TGTGCCAGCAGCGGAACTGAAGCTTTCTTT	CASSGTEAFF
TRBD1	TRBV24-1	TRBJ2-3	.	TGTGCCACCAGCATGATTACAGGGGTAATCACAGATACGCAGTATTTT	CATSMITGVITDTQYF
.	TRBV3-1	TRBJ2-2	.	TGTGCCAGCAGCCAAGATCCGACCGGGACGGCCGTATACACCGGGGAGCTGTTTTTT	CASSQDPTGTAVYTGELFF
.	TRBV20-1	TRBJ1-1	.	TGCAGTGCTAGAGACCCACAGGGAAGGATTGAAGCTTTCTTT	CSARDPQGRIEAFF
.	TRBV6-5	TRBJ1-5	.	TGTGCCAGCAGTTACTCGAGGGGGTTGCGGCAGCCCCAGCATTTT	CASSYSRGLRQPQHF
.	TRBV19	TRBJ1-3	few	TGTGCCAGTAGTATCGGAGGCCCTGGAAACACCATATATTTT	CASSIGGPGNTIYF
.	TRBV20-1	TRBJ2-1	.	TGCAGTGCTAGAGTAAGGATAAGGCATTCTTTAAATGAGCAGTTCTTC	CSARVRIRHSLNEQFF
TRBD2	TRBV11-1	TRBJ2-3	few	TGTGCCAGCAGCTTAGCGTGGGCCTTAGCGGGGGGAGAAGATACGCAGTATTTT	CASSLAWALAGGEDTQYF
TRBD1	TRBV6-5	TRBJ1-5	few	TGTGCCAGCAGTTACTCTGGGACAGGGGGGTCTCAGCCCCAGCATTTT	CASSYSGTGGSQPQHF
.	TRBV15	TRBJ2-2	.	TGTGCCACCAGCAGAAACCTAAACACCGGGGAGCTGTTTTTT	CATSRNLNTGELFF
.	TRBV19	TRBJ1-2	.	TGTGCCAGTACCCACCAGGCAGAACTAGACTATGGCTACACCTTC	CASTHQAELDYGYTF
.	TRBV7-9	TRBJ1-2	.	TGTGCCAGCAGCGGGGCCTTCTATGGCTACACCTTC	CASSGAFYGYTF
TRBD1	TRBV7-9	TRBJ1-2	few	TGTGCCAGCAGCCCCACGGACAGGGGGCGAACTAACTATGGCTACACCTTC	CASSPTDRGRTNYGYTF
.	TRBV6-5	TRBJ1-1	many	TGTGCCAGCAGTTACTCACAGAACACTGAAGCTTTCTTT	CASSYSQNTEAFF
TRBD1	TRBV6-5	TRBJ1-6	.	TGTGCCAGCAGTTACGGGTCCCAGGGGGTTGGCTCACCCCTCCACTTT	CASSYGSQGVGSPLHF
.	TRBV6-5	TRBJ1-6	few	TGTGCCAGCAGTTACTCGACCCAGGCTAGGTCACCCCTCCACTTT	CASSYSTQARSPLHF
TRBD1	TRBV7-3	TRBJ2-2	.	TGTGCCAGCAGGGACGGACAGGCGAACACCGGGGAGCTGTTTTTT	CASRDGQANTGELFF
.	TRBV7-6	TRBJ2-1	many	TGTGCCAGCAGCACCCAGGACAGCTCCTACAATGAGCAGTTCTTC	CASSTQDSSYNEQFF
.	TRBV10-3	TRBJ1-1	.	TGTGCCATCTCCAGGATGAACACTGAAGCTTTCTTT	CAISRMNTEAFF
.	TRBV6-5	TRBJ1-4	.	TGTGCCAGCAGTTACGGATCAACTAATGAAAAACTGTTTTTT	CASSYGSTNEKLFF
.	TRBV7-2	TRBJ2-2	many	TGTGCCAGCAGCTTCGGGGGCGAGACCGGGGAGCTGTTTTTT	CASSFGGETGELFF
.	TRBV5-6	TRBJ2-5	.	TGTGCCAGCAGCTTGGATGGGATAAAGTACTTC	CASSLDGIKYF
.	TRBV6-2/TRBV6-3	TRBJ1-5	.	TGTGCCAGCGAGGGCGCGGGTCAGCCCCAGCATTTT	CASEGAGQPQHF
TRBD1	TRBV9	TRBJ1-3	many	TGTGCCAGCAGCGCATTAGGGGGCTTCTCTGGAAACACCATATATTTT	CASSALGGFSGNTIYF
.	TRBV19	TRBJ2-7	few	TGTGCCAGTAGTAAGGGGCCGACAGCCTACGAGCAGTACTTC	CASSKGPTAYEQYF
.	TRBV7-3	TRBJ2-7	many	TGTGCCAGCAGCTTAGCGGCAGGGGCCTCCACCTACGAGCAGTACTTC	CASSLAAGASTYEQYF
TRBD1	TRBV27	TRBJ1-5	few	TGTGCCAGCAGTCCCCGGGACAGCGATCAGCCCCAGCATTTT	CASSPRDSDQPQHF
.	TRBV7-8	TRBJ2-3	once	TGTGCCAGCAGCCGAATTATGCGAATTGGTTCTAGCACAGATACGCAGTATTTT	CASSRIMRIGSSTDTQYF
.	TRBV18	TRBJ1-5	.	TGTGCCAGCGCGGCGGGCAGCGGCAATCAGCCCCAGCATTTT	CASAAGSGNQPQHF
TRBD1	TRBV7-2	TRBJ2-1	few	TGTGCCAGCATCCAGGGGGCGATCTCCTACAATGAGCAGTTCTTC	CASIQGAISYNEQFF
.	TRBV12-3/TRBV12-4	TRBJ1-1	few	TGTGCCAGCAGTTTGGATCAGCAAAACACTGAAGCTTTCTTT	CASSLDQQNTEAFF
.	TRBV4-1	TRBJ2-1	many	TGCGCCAGCAGGAAGGGGGACGGTGAATGGGTCAATGAGCAGTTCTTC	CASRKGDGEWVNEQFF
.	TRBV4-2	TRBJ2-5	.	TGTGCCAGCAGCCAAGAACGGGGCCGACGGACCCAGTACTTC	CASSQERGRRTQYF